These T cell receptor beta chains were read from a single sample in a study of control samples from healthy donors and cancer patients. Assay: immunoSEQ multiplex PCR; the TCRdb copy retains only in-frame clones and omits some. In the table there are about 94,000 clones, 90% of which are singletons. The sample was blood. These receptor sequences come from a woman aged 18-29 years in good health. The CDR3 runs from the conserved cysteine through the conserved F or W. D genes are given only for firm matches. The size field is filled for only some rows; it gives once, few, many or a size class.

size | length | D | J | V | CDR3 | DNA
NA | 14 | NA | TRBJ2-5 | TRBV9 | CASSVSPTQETQYF | TGTGCCAGCAGCGTGTCTCCAACCCAAGAGACCCAGTACTTC
once | 12 | NA | TRBJ2-7 | TRBV12-3/TRBV12-4 | CASSPYSYEQYF | TGTGCCAGCAGTCCATACTCCTACGAGCAGTACTTC
NA | 17 | NA | TRBJ2-7 | TRBV19 | CASSIDFDGDRLYEQYF | TGTGCCAGTAGTATAGATTTCGATGGTGACAGACTCTACGAGCAGTACTTC
NA | 16 | NA | TRBJ1-1 | TRBV18 | CASSPIQRSGDTEAFF | TGTGCCAGCTCACCAATACAAAGGAGCGGGGACACTGAAGCTTTCTTT
NA | 13 | NA | TRBJ1-1 | TRBV19 | CASSISKNTEAFF | TGTGCCAGTAGTATCTCAAAGAACACTGAAGCTTTCTTT
NA | 15 | TRBD1 | TRBJ2-3 | TRBV27 | CASSRTGGFEDTQYF | TGTGCCAGCAGCCGGACAGGGGGCTTTGAAGATACGCAGTATTTT
NA | 18 | TRBD1 | TRBJ2-7 | TRBV5-1 | CASSLVGQLMIRRYEQYF | TGCGCCAGCAGCTTGGTGGGACAGCTAATGATCAGGCGCTACGAGCAGTACTTC
NA | 14 | TRBD1 | TRBJ1-5 | TRBV6-5 | CASRPGQGNQPQHF | TGTGCCAGCAGACCGGGACAGGGGAATCAGCCCCAGCATTTT
NA | 12 | NA | TRBJ1-2 | TRBV19 | CASTHWDYGYTF | TGTGCCAGTACCCACTGGGACTATGGCTACACCTTC
NA | 13 | NA | TRBJ1-1 | TRBV27 | CASSLKVGTEAFF | TGTGCCAGCAGTTTGAAAGTGGGCACTGAAGCTTTCTTT
NA | 15 | TRBD1 | TRBJ1-2 | TRBV7-3 | CASSSGQGNGNGYTF | TGTGCCAGCAGCTCAGGACAGGGGAATGGCAATGGCTACACCTTC
NA | 16 | NA | TRBJ1-4 | TRBV9 | CASSERVSSTNEKLFF | TGTGCCAGCAGCGAAAGAGTTAGCTCAACTAATGAAAAACTGTTTTTT
NA | 13 | TRBD1 | TRBJ1-1 | TRBV11-2 | CASSLGQGFEAFF | TGTGCCAGCAGCTTAGGACAGGGATTTGAAGCTTTCTTT
NA | 10 | NA | TRBJ2-1 | TRBV6-5 | CASGYNEQFF | TGTGCCAGCGGGTACAATGAGCAGTTCTTC
NA | 16 | NA | TRBJ1-1 | TRBV12-5 | CASGLVQGRGETEAFF | TGTGCTAGTGGTTTGGTACAAGGACGGGGGGAAACTGAAGCTTTCTTT
NA | 13 | NA | TRBJ1-1 | TRBV6-5 | CASRSVGGSEAFF | TGTGCCAGCAGATCCGTGGGGGGGAGCGAAGCTTTCTTT
once | 15 | NA | TRBJ1-4 | TRBV9 | CASSAQGSGYEKLFF | TGTGCCAGCAGCGCGCAGGGATCTGGTTATGAAAAACTGTTTTTT
NA | 13 | NA | TRBJ2-1 | TRBV9 | CASSVALFGEQFF | TGTGCCAGCAGCGTAGCTCTTTTCGGTGAGCAGTTCTTC
NA | 16 | TRBD2 | TRBJ2-1 | TRBV19 | CASSASSGGYYNEQFF | TGTGCCAGTAGTGCCTCTAGCGGGGGGTACTACAATGAGCAGTTCTTC
NA | 13 | NA | TRBJ2-2 | TRBV24-1 | CATRDTYTGELFF | TGTGCCACCAGGGACACCTACACCGGGGAGCTGTTTTTT
once | 16 | NA | TRBJ1-1 | TRBV10-3 | CAISDNRDRLNTEAFF | TGTGCCATCAGTGATAATAGAGACAGGCTGAACACTGAAGCTTTCTTT
NA | 16 | NA | TRBJ1-3 | TRBV7-6 | CASSFGTGSSGNTIYF | TGTGCCAGCAGCTTTGGAACAGGGAGCTCTGGAAACACCATATATTTT
NA | 17 | TRBD1 | TRBJ1-1 | TRBV5-1 | CASSLARDRIMNTEAFF | TGCGCCAGCAGCTTGGCTAGGGACAGAATTATGAACACTGAAGCTTTCTTT
once | 15 | NA | TRBJ1-5 | TRBV15 | CATSRDRGINQPQHF | TGTGCCACCAGCAGAGATCGGGGGATCAATCAGCCCCAGCATTTT
NA | 19 | NA | TRBJ2-2 | TRBV11-3 | CASSSGTGFLGANTGELFF | TGTGCCAGCTCTAGCGGGACAGGGTTTCTGGGGGCGAACACCGGGGAGCTGTTTTTT
NA | 15 | NA | TRBJ2-1 | TRBV5-6 | CASSSEAAGSHEQFF | TGTGCCAGCAGCTCGGAGGCCGCGGGGAGCCATGAGCAGTTCTTC
NA | 12 | NA | TRBJ2-7 | TRBV14 | CASSRTSYEQYF | TGTGCCAGCAGCCGGACTTCCTACGAGCAGTACTTC
NA | 15 | NA | TRBJ2-3 | TRBV11-2 | CASSLDRGVRDTQYF | TGTGCCAGCAGCTTAGACAGGGGTGTCCGAGATACGCAGTATTTT
NA | 14 | TRBD1 | TRBJ1-1 | TRBV2 | CASRVGDSITEAFF | TGTGCCAGCAGAGTCGGGGACAGTATAACTGAAGCTTTCTTT
NA | 17 | TRBD1 | TRBJ1-2 | TRBV28 | CASSSYQRDRRRGGYTF | TGTGCCAGCAGTTCGTATCAGCGGGACAGGCGGAGGGGAGGCTACACCTTC
NA | 13 | NA | TRBJ1-5 | TRBV21-1 | CASSKGGGQPQHF | TGTGCCAGCAGCAAAGGGGGCGGTCAGCCCCAGCATTTT
NA | 12 | TRBD1 | TRBJ1-2 | TRBV2 | CASIPDRDGYTF | TGTGCCAGCATTCCCGACAGGGATGGCTACACCTTC
NA | 14 | NA | TRBJ1-2 | TRBV11-2 | CASSLLTDFYGYTF | TGTGCCAGCAGCTTATTAACCGACTTCTATGGCTACACCTTC
NA | 16 | NA | TRBJ2-2 | TRBV13 | CASSRGRGPRGGELFF | TGTGCCAGCAGCCGCGGCCGGGGCCCGAGGGGCGGGGAGCTGTTTTTT
NA | 17 | TRBD1 | TRBJ2-2 | TRBV27 | CASRGQGTNSNTGELFF | TGTGCCAGCAGGGGACAGGGGACAAATTCGAACACCGGGGAGCTGTTTTTT
NA | 14 | NA | TRBJ1-1 | TRBV2 | CASSDRDTNTEAFF | TGTGCCAGCAGCGACCGGGACACAAACACTGAAGCTTTCTTT
NA | 18 | TRBD1 | TRBJ1-5 | TRBV27 | CASSFVGTGGAGNQPQHF | TGTGCCAGCAGTTTTGTGGGCACAGGGGGCGCCGGGAATCAGCCCCAGCATTTT
NA | 13 | NA | TRBJ1-2 | TRBV6-5 | CASSPDRNYGYTF | TGTGCCAGCAGCCCGGACAGAAACTATGGCTACACCTTC
NA | 13 | NA | TRBJ2-5 | TRBV6-6 | CASIQGTGETQYF | TGTGCCAGCATACAGGGGACTGGGGAGACCCAGTACTTC
NA | 15 | NA | TRBJ1-2 | TRBV7-9 | CASSLEEGANYGYTF | TGTGCCAGCAGCTTAGAGGAGGGGGCTAACTATGGCTACACCTTC
once | 16 | TRBD1 | TRBJ2-3 | TRBV18 | CASSPTGTGYPDTQYF | TGTGCCAGCTCACCGACCGGGACAGGGTACCCAGATACGCAGTATTTT
NA | 13 | NA | TRBJ2-7 | TRBV18 | CASSPGLSYEQYF | TGTGCCAGCTCACCGGGGCTCTCCTACGAGCAGTACTTC
NA | 14 | TRBD1 | TRBJ2-7 | TRBV6-5 | CASTQDRSLGEQYF | TGTGCCAGCACCCAGGACAGGTCCTTAGGGGAGCAGTACTTC
NA | 14 | NA | TRBJ1-1 | TRBV5-1 | CASSLGQALALAFF | TGCGCCAGCAGCTTAGGCCAGGCCTTGGCTTTAGCTTTCTTT
NA | 15 | TRBD1 | TRBJ2-1 | TRBV6-5 | CASSPDRMVLNEQFF | TGTGCCAGCAGCCCGGACAGGATGGTCCTAAATGAGCAGTTCTTC
NA | 19 | TRBD2 | TRBJ2-1 | TRBV5-4 | CASSWVGATSGDSYNEQFF | TGTGCCAGCAGCTGGGTCGGGGCCACTAGCGGGGACTCCTACAATGAGCAGTTCTTC
NA | 13 | TRBD1 | TRBJ1-1 | TRBV25-1 | CASRQGGSQEAFF | TGTGCCAGCCGACAGGGGGGGTCCCAAGAAGCTTTCTTT
NA | 18 | NA | TRBJ2-7 | TRBV21-1 | CASSKDPKDRGRGYEQYF | TGTGCCAGCAGCAAAGACCCCAAAGACAGGGGCCGTGGGTACGAGCAGTACTTC
NA | 14 | TRBD1 | TRBJ1-1 | TRBV19 | CASSPGQGYTEAFF | TGTGCCAGTAGCCCGGGACAGGGTTACACTGAAGCTTTCTTT
NA | 15 | NA | TRBJ1-2 | TRBV10-3 | CAISDGKGKDYGYTF | TGTGCCATCAGTGACGGGAAGGGGAAAGACTATGGCTACACCTTC
NA | 16 | NA | TRBJ2-1 | TRBV5-1 | CASSLDLGYLGNEQFF | TGCGCCAGCAGCCTTGACCTAGGGTATCTGGGCAATGAGCAGTTCTTC
NA | 17 | NA | TRBJ1-1 | TRBV6-1 | CASSEAGAGTLDTEAFF | TGTGCCAGCAGTGAAGCAGGGGCAGGGACTTTGGACACTGAAGCTTTCTTT
NA | 16 | NA | TRBJ1-5 | TRBV6-1 | CASSESDIYSNQPQHF | TGTGCCAGCAGTGAATCGGACATCTATAGCAATCAGCCCCAGCATTTT
NA | 15 | TRBD1 | TRBJ1-2 | TRBV27 | CASSLGQGPLDGYTF | TGTGCCAGCAGTTTAGGACAGGGTCCCCTGGATGGCTACACCTTC
NA | 14 | NA | TRBJ1-2 | TRBV9 | CASSSGMANYGYTF | TGTGCCAGCAGCTCAGGGATGGCTAACTATGGCTACACCTTC
NA | 12 | NA | TRBJ1-1 | TRBV6-5 | CASQGFNTEAFF | TGTGCCAGCCAGGGCTTTAACACTGAAGCTTTCTTT